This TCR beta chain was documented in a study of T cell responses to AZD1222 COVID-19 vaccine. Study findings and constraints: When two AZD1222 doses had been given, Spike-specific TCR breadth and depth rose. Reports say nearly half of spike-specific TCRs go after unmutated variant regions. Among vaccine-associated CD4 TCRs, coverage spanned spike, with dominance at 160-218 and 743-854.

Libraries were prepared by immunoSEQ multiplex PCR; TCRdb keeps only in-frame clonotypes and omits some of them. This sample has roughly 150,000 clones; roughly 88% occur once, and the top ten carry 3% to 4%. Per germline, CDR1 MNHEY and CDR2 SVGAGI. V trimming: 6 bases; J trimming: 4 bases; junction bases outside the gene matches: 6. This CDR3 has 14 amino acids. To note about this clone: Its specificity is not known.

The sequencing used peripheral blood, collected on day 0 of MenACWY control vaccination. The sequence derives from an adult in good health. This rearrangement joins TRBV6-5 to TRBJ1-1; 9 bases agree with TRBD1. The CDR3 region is CASRTGQGFTEAFF. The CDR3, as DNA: TGTGCCAGCAGGACCGGACAGGGGTTCACTGAAGCTTTCTTT.